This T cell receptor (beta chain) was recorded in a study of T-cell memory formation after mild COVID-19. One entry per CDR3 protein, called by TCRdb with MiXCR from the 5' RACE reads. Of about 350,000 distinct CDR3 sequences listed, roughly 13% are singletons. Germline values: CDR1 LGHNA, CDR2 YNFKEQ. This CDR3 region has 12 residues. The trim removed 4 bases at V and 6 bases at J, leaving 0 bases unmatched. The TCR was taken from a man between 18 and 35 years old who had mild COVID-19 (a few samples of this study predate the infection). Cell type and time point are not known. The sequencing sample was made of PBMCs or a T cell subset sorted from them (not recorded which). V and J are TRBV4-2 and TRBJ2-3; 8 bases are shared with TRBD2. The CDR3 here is CASSPGGDTQYF. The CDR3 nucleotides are TGTGCCAGCAGCCCGGGGGGGGATACGCAGTATTTT.